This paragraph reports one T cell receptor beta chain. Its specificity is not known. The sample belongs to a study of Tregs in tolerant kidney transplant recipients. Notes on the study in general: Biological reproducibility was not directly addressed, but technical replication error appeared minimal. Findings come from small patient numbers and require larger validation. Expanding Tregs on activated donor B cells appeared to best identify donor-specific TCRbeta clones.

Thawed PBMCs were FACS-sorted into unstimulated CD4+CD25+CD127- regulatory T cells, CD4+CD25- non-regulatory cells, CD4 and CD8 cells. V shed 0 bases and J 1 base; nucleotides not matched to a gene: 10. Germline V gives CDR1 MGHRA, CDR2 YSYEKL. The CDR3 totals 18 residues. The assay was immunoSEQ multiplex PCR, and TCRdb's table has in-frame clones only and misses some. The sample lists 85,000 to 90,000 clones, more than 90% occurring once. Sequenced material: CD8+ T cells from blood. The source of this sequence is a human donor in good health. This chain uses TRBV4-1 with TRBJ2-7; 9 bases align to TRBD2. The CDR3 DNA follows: TGCGCCAGCAGCCAAGATCTGGGTGGACTAGCGTTGTCCTACGAGCAGTACTTC. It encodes CASSQDLGGLALSYEQYF.